The 23 T cell receptor beta chains in this list originate from one sample, sequenced in a study of human T cells and chemical hapten exposure. Time point specified: pre-sensitization, week 0. The treatment: therapeutic diphenylcyclopropenone sensitization with weekly scalp DPC. In TCRdb, the RACE reads were re-called with MiXCR into one record per CDR3 protein. In the table there are more than 250,000 distinct CDR3 sequences, more than 6.5% of which are singletons. The sequences come from whole blood, collected in connection with sensitization to the hapten diphenylcyclopropenone (DPC). These receptors were collected from a woman aged 40 to 50 with alopecia areata. Some clones in this sample may be carry-over from other donors' samples.

This clonotype was seen more than once but under ten times. This chain uses TRBV12-3 or TRBV12-4 with TRBJ1-6, with no clear D. The CDR3 has 11 amino acids. V lost 3 bases to trimming and J lost 17 bases, with 11 bases between them. CDR3 DNA sequence: TGTGCCAGCAGTTTTGAGGACCTATTCCACTTT. Its translation: CASSFEDLFHF.

This clonotype was seen at least ten times. The chain couples TRBV6-5 to TRBJ2-3, with 8 bases fitting TRBD2. Trimming removed 7 bases from V and 1 base from J; junction bases left unmatched: 7. The CDR3 sequence is 15 residues long. The germline V gene encodes CDR1 MNHEY and CDR2 SVGAGI. The CDR3 spells CASKTLAAGTDTQYF. The CDR3 nucleotides read TGTGCCAGCAAGACACTAGCGGCTGGCACAGATACGCAGTATTTT.

The rearrangement uses TRBV27 and TRBJ2-5, with D tentatively TRBD1 or TRBD2 (5 bases each). The CDR3 is made up of 15 amino acids. Trimming shortened V by 5 bases and J by 0 bases, and 13 bases separated the two germline ends. Germline V gene sequence: CDR1 MNHEY, CDR2 SMNVEV (reference sequence). CDR3 amino acids: CASSPSGAYQETQYF. CDR3 coding DNA: TGTGCCAGCAGTCCTTCCGGGGCCTACCAAGAGACCCAGTACTTC.

The chain joins TRBV20-1 to TRBJ2-7, with a possible D match to TRBD1 (6 bases). CDR3 size: 12 residues. The V end lost 2 bases, the J end lost 3 bases, and 8 bases lay between the germline ends. Germline CDR1 and CDR2: DFQATT and SNEGSKA (reference sequence). The DNA for the CDR3 is TGCAGTGCTAGACCGGACAGCTACGAGCAGTACTTC. Translation: CSARPDSYEQYF.

This clonotype was counted a few times. V is TRBV10-3 and J is TRBJ1-5, with 7 bases that match TRBD1. The CDR3 runs to 15 residues. Germline V gene lookup returns CDR1 ENHRY and CDR2 SYGVKD. Trimming took 10 bases from V and 3 from J; bases not matched to a gene: 12. The chain's CDR3 is CATSQPTGPNQPQHF. The CDR3 region has the DNA TGTGCCACCTCCCAACCGACAGGGCCCAATCAGCCCCAGCATTTT.

The V call is TRBV5-1, the J call TRBJ2-7; 11 bases line up with TRBD1. V was pared by 4 bases and J by 2 bases, with 11 bases of the junction left unmatched. Germline V CDR1 and CDR2: SGHRS, YFSETQ. The CDR3 consists of 17 residues. CDR3 in DNA: TGCGCCAGCAGCCTTCCCGGGACAGGGGGATTTACCTACGAGCAGTACTTC. Encoded protein: CASSLPGTGGFTYEQYF.

This clonotype was counted a few times. The CDR3 loop reads CAISTGLDYGYTF. CDR3 bases: TGTGCCATTTCCACGGGACTCGACTATGGCTACACCTTC. The chain joins TRBV7-2 to TRBJ1-2; D is possibly TRBD1 (5 bases). V lost 10 bases and J lost 3, with 15 bases in between. This CDR3 has 13 amino acids. Per germline, CDR1 SGHTA and CDR2 FQGNSA.

This clonotype was observed at least ten times. V is TRBV11-3 and J is TRBJ2-3; either TRBD1 or TRBD2 may supply D (6 bases each). Deletions cut 1 base from V and 6 bases from J, with 11 bases between. CDR1 and CDR2 from the germline V gene are SGHNT and YENEEA. This CDR3 is built from 14 residues. The CDR3 spells CASSLGAGHDTQYF. The CDR3, as DNA: TGTGCCAGCAGCTTAGGCGCGGGACACGATACGCAGTATTTT.

This clonotype was seen a few times. The chain combines TRBV28 with TRBJ2-3, with TRBD2 matching 12 bases. V was clipped by 4 bases and J by 4 bases; unmatched bases: 6. Germline V gives CDR1 MDHEN, CDR2 SYDVKM. The CDR3 sequence is 16 residues long. The CDR3 nucleotides are TGTGCCAGCAGTTCCAGACTAGCGGGAGAAGCAGATACGCAGTATTTT. Translation: CASSSRLAGEADTQYF.

This chain joins TRBV7-2 and TRBJ2-5; TRBD2 matches 12 bases. The germline CDR1 and CDR2 sequences are SGHTA and FQGNSA. This CDR3 has 16 amino acids. V gave up 1 base and J gave up 2 bases; unmatched junction bases: 2. For the CDR3, the DNA is TGTGCCAGCAGCTTAGGGACTAGCGGGGTTCAAGAGACCCAGTACTTC. Translation gives CASSLGTSGVQETQYF.

The gene calls are TRBV18 and TRBJ1-1; a weak D match, TRBD1 (5 bases). Germline-derived CDR1 and CDR2 are KGHSH and LQKENI. V lost 3 bases, J lost 10 bases, and 21 bases lay in between. CDR3 length: 15 residues. As DNA, the CDR3 is TGTGCCAGCTCACCTATTCAGACAGCGCCCCAGGGAGCTTTCTTT. It translates to CASSPIQTAPQGAFF.

This clonotype came up many times. V and J are TRBV9 and TRBJ2-2; 9 nucleotides agree with TRBD1. This CDR3 is 16 amino acids long. V lost 3 bases to trimming and J lost 0 bases; unmatched junction nucleotides: 3. Germline values: CDR1 SGDLS, CDR2 YYNGEE. The CDR3 sequence: CASSAWTGANTGELFF. CDR3 DNA sequence: TGTGCCAGCAGCGCATGGACAGGGGCGAACACCGGGGAGCTGTTTTTT.

This clonotype came up many times. The chain joins TRBV5-1 to TRBJ2-1, with 8 nucleotides matching TRBD1. Per the germline V gene, CDR1 is SGHRS and CDR2 is YFSETQ. The trim removed 0 bases at V and 6 bases at J, leaving 5 bases unmatched. The CDR3 sequence is 15 residues long. The CDR3 here is CASSLDGTGLNEQFF. The CDR3, as DNA: TGCGCCAGCAGCTTGGATGGGACAGGACTCAATGAGCAGTTCTTC.

This clonotype was picked up a small number of times. CDR3 DNA sequence: TGCAGCGTTGGACCCGACGGCACAGATACGCAGTATTTT. Protein product: CSVGPDGTDTQYF. The chain recombines TRBV29-1 with TRBJ2-3; no reliable D call. Germline V gives CDR1 SQVTM, CDR2 ANQGSEA. V was clipped by 4 bases and J by 1 base, with 9 bases between them. The CDR3 spans 13 residues.

This chain uses TRBV6-6 with TRBJ2-7; TRBD2 matches 8 bases. The length of the CDR3 is 15 residues. Germline values: CDR1 MNHNY, CDR2 SVGAGI (reference sequence). With V trimmed by 5 bases and J by 2 bases, 8 bases remained unmatched. The CDR3 loop reads CASSEGLVVAYEQYF. As DNA, the CDR3 is TGTGCCAGCAGTGAGGGACTAGTGGTAGCCTACGAGCAGTACTTC.

A few counts support this clonotype. The chain employs TRBV7-2 and TRBJ2-5, with a weak D call TRBD1 (6 bases). Germline V lookup: CDR1 SGHTA, CDR2 FQGNSA. Trimming pared 3 bases from V and 1 base from J, leaving 9 bases between. This CDR3 has 14 residues. CDR3 bases: TGTGCCAGCAGCTTGCAGGGGACCCAAGAGACCCAGTACTTC. Translated, it gives CASSLQGTQETQYF. Full variable domain (remainder filled in from reference TRBV7-2 and TRBJ2-5): GAGVSQSPSNKVTEKGKDVELRCDPISGHTALYWYRQSLGQGLEFLIYFQGNSAPDKSGLPSDRFSAERTGGSVSTLTIQRTQQEDSAVYLCASSLQGTQETQYFGPGTRLLVL.

This clonotype was seen more than once but under ten times. The chain recombines TRBV28 with TRBJ1-6; D may be TRBD1 (5 bases). V dropped 3 bases and J dropped 10 bases, with 10 bases sitting between them. The germline CDR1 and CDR2 sequences are MDHEN and SYDVKM. There are 13 residues in the CDR3. The CDR3 here is CASSLGRGSPLHF. DNA for the CDR3: TGTGCCAGCAGTTTGGGGAGGGGATCACCCCTCCACTTT.

This clonotype was seen a handful of times. The V call is TRBV28, the J call TRBJ1-1; D gene ambiguous. The CDR3 covers 14 residues. The V gene lost 6 bases and the J gene lost 3 bases, with 14 bases spanning the gap. CDR1 is MDHEN and CDR2 is SYDVKM in the germline V gene. CDR3: CASSPLTPYTEAFF. CDR3 DNA: TGTGCCAGCAGCCCACTGACCCCGTACACTGAAGCTTTCTTT.

The chain couples TRBV7-6 to TRBJ1-1; 7 bases are shared with TRBD1. The length of the CDR3 is 13 residues. Looked up from germline, CDR1 is SGHVS and CDR2 is FNYEAQ. V lost 5 bases, J lost 11 bases, and 11 bases stayed unmatched. CDR3 coding DNA: TGTGCCAGCAGCCCCCTAGGGGGACAGATGGCTTTCTTT. Translated, it gives CASSPLGGQMAFF.

This clonotype was recorded a few times. The chain couples TRBV7-2 to TRBJ1-1; D remains ambiguous. The germline V gene encodes CDR1 SGHTA and CDR2 FQGNSA. This CDR3 comprises 13 residues. Trimming cost V 3 bases and J 5 bases, with 10 bases left between them. The CDR3 here is CASSFDRDTEAFF. The CDR3 DNA reads TGTGCCAGCAGCTTTGATAGAGATACTGAAGCTTTCTTT.

The chain couples TRBV25-1 to TRBJ2-1; the D is unclear. This CDR3 has 15 amino acids. The V end was cut by 3 bases, the J end by 7 bases, with 16 bases between. The germline V gene has CDR1 MGHDK and CDR2 SYGVNS. The CDR3 is CASSEQAWEGNEQFF. In nucleotides, the CDR3 is TGTGCCAGCAGTGAGCAAGCGTGGGAAGGAAATGAGCAGTTCTTC.

This clonotype appeared a few times. The chain recombines TRBV6-5 with TRBJ2-2; possible D gene TRBD2, 5 bases. Trimming removed 10 bases from V and 2 bases from J, with 17 bases in between. The CDR3 sequence is 15 residues long. Germline V gene lookup returns CDR1 MNHEY and CDR2 SVGAGI. CDR3 DNA sequence: TGTGCCATCCGAAAGAGCGGACTCAACACCGGGGAGCTGTTTTTT. The encoded protein is CAIRKSGLNTGELFF.

CDR3 sequence reads: CASSGANQETQYF. Written as DNA, the CDR3 is TGTGCCAGCAGCGGGGCCAACCAAGAGACCCAGTACTTC. The V call is TRBV9, the J call TRBJ2-5; D unclear. V was cut by 3 bases and J by 0 bases, with 6 bases left in between. This CDR3 spans 13 amino acids. The V gene's germline CDR1 is SGDLS and CDR2 YYNGEE. Full variable domain (missing parts from reference TRBV9 and TRBJ2-5): DSGVTQTPKHLITATGQRVTLRCSPRSGDLSVYWYQQSLDQGLQFLIQYYNGEERAKGNILERFSAQQFPDLHSELNLSSLELGDSALYFCASSGANQETQYFGPGTRLLVL.